A selection of T cell receptor beta chains follows, all from one sample in a study of blood T cell repertoires in COVID-19. The protocol was immunoSEQ multiplex PCR, while the TCRdb copy is restricted to in-frame clones and leaves out a portion. Counted here are approximately 94,000 clones, 88% occurring once; the ten biggest clones make up 4.5% to 6%. The material sequenced was peripheral blood. These receptor sequences come from a woman aged 80 or over with active COVID-19. The CDR3 runs from the conserved cysteine through the conserved F or W. The D gene is left open where the match is weak. A clone size is listed for some rows: how often the clone was seen (once, few, many), or a class if it is expanded.

v_gene	d_gene	j_gene	abundance	CDR3nt	CDR3aa
TRBV4-3	TRBD2	TRBJ2-7	once	TGCGCCAGCAGCCCCGGACCGGGACTATCCTACGAGCAGTACTTC	CASSPGPGLSYEQYF
TRBV2	TRBD2	TRBJ2-3	.	TGTGCCAGCCAAGTCGGGGGTCTGGGACTAGCGCCAGATACGCAGTATTTT	CASQVGGLGLAPDTQYF
TRBV4-2	.	TRBJ2-5	.	TGTGCCAGCAGCCAAGATAGGCCAGGGGAGACCCAGTACTTC	CASSQDRPGETQYF
TRBV7-2	.	TRBJ2-3	.	TGTGCCAGCAGCTTAAGGCGCGGAAGAGGCGGTGATACGCAGTATTTT	CASSLRRGRGGDTQYF
TRBV6-2/TRBV6-3	TRBD1	TRBJ1-5	.	TGTGCCAGCAGTTACTTACTACGCGCCCCAGGGGGCTGGGGTCAGCCCCAGCATTTT	CASSYLLRAPGGWGQPQHF
TRBV27	.	TRBJ2-6	.	TGTGCCAGCAGTTTCGGAGGGGCGTATGGGGCCAACGTCCTGACTTTC	CASSFGGAYGANVLTF
TRBV19	TRBD1	TRBJ1-5	.	TGTGCCAGTACCAATCGCGCAGGGGGAAGTGGGAGCAATCAGCCCCAGCATTTT	CASTNRAGGSGSNQPQHF
TRBV27	.	TRBJ2-1	.	TGTGCCAGCAAGATCATGGGGGGACGCGTCAATGAGCAGTTCTTC	CASKIMGGRVNEQFF
TRBV28	TRBD2	TRBJ2-2	few	TGTGCCAGCAGCCCCATTGGGGGGGGTCGCGGGGAGCTGTTTTTT	CASSPIGGGRGELFF
TRBV5-1	.	TRBJ1-2	.	TGCGCCAGCAGCTTGGCCTTCCCCGGGGTTAACTATGGCTACACCTTC	CASSLAFPGVNYGYTF
TRBV9	.	TRBJ1-2	.	TGTGCCAGCAGCATACACAGGGCTGATTCACGCTATGGCTACACCTTC	CASSIHRADSRYGYTF